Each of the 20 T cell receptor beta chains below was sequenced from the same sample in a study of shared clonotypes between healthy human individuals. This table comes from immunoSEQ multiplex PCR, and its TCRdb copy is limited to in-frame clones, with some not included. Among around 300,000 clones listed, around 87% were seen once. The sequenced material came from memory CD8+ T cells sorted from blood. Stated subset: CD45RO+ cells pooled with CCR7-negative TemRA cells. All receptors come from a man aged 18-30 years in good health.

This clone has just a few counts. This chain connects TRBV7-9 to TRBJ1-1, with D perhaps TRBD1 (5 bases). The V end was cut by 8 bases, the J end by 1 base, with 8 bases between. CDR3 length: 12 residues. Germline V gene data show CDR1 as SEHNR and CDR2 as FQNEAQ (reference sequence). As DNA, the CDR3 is TGTGCCAGCGTTGGACAGAACACTGAAGCTTTCTTT. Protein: CASVGQNTEAFF.

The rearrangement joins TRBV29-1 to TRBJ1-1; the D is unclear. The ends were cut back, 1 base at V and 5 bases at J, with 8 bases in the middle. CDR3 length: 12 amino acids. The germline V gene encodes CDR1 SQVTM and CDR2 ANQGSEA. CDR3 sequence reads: CSVEGGRTEAFF. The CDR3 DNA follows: TGCAGCGTTGAAGGGGGAAGGACTGAAGCTTTCTTT.

The CDR3 DNA reads as TGCGCCAGCAGCCAAGGCCAGGGCAATGAGCAGTTCTTC. Translated, it gives CASSQGQGNEQFF. V is TRBV4-1 and J is TRBJ2-1; TRBD1 is a possible D gene (5 bases). This CDR3 is 13 amino acids long. V shed 1 base and J shed 6 bases, with 7 bases lying between them. CDR1 is MGHRA and CDR2 is YSYEKL in the germline V gene.

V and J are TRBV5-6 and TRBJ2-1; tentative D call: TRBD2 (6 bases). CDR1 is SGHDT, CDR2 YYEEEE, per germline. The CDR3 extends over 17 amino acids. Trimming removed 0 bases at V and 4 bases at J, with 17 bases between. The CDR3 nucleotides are TGTGCCAGCAGCTTGGGACTAGAGGGTATTTTTTACAATGAGCAGTTCTTC. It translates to CASSLGLEGIFYNEQFF.

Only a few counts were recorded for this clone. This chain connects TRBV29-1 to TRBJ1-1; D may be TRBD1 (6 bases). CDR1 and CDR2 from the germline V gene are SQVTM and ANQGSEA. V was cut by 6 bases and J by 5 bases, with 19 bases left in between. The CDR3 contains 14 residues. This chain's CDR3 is CSVEWRGAETEAFF. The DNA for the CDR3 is TGCAGCGTGGAATGGCGGGGGGCGGAAACTGAAGCTTTCTTT.

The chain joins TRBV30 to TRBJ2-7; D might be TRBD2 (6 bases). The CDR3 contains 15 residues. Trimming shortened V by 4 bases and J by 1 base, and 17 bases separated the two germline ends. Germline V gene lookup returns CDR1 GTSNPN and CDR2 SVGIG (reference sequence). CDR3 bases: TGTGCCTGGACCGCCGGGGCTAGCGAGTCCTACGAGCAGTACTTC. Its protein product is CAWTAGASESYEQYF. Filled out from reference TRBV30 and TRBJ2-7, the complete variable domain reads SQTIHQWPATLVQPVGSPLSLECTVEGTSNPNLYWYRQAAGRGLQLLFYSVGIGQISSEVPQNLSASRPQDRQFILSSKKLLLSDSGFYLCAWTAGASESYEQYFGPGTRLTVT.

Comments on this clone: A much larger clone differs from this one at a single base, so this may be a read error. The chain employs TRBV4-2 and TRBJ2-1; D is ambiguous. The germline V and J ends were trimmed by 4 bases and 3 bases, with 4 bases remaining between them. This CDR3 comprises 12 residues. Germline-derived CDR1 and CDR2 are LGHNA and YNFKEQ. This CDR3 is CASSPNYNEQFF. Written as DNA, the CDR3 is TGTGCCAGCAGCCCGAACTACAATGAGCAGTTCTTC.

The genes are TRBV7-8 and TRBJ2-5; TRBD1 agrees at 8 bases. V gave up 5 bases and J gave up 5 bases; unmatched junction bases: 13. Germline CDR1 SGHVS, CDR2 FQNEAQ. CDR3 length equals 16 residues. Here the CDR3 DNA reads TGTGCCAGCAGCCCGAGGACAGGGCCCGTTGGGGAGACCCAGTACTTC. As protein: CASSPRTGPVGETQYF.

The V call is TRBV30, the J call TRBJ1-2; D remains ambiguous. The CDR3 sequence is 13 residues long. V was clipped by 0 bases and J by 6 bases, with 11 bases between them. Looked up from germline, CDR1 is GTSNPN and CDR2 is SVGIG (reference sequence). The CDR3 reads CAWSVGPENGYTF. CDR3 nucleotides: TGTGCCTGGAGTGTAGGGCCAGAAAATGGCTACACCTTC. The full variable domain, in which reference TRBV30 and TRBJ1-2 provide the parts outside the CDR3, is SQTIHQWPATLVQPVGSPLSLECTVEGTSNPNLYWYRQAAGRGLQLLFYSVGIGQISSEVPQNLSASRPQDRQFILSSKKLLLSDSGFYLCAWSVGPENGYTFGSGTRLTVV.

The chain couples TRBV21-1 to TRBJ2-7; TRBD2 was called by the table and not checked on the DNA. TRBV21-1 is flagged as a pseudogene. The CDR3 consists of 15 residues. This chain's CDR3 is CASSQTRDSVCEQYF. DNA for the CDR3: TGTGCCAGCAGCCAAACGCGGGACTCCGTCTGCGAGCAGTACTTC.

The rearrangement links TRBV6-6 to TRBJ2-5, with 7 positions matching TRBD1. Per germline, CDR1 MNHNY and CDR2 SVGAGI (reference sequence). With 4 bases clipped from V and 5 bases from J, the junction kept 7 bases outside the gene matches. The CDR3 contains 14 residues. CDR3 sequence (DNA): TGTGCCAGCAGTTCGGCAGGGGGTATCGAGACCCAGTACTTC. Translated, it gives CASSSAGGIETQYF.

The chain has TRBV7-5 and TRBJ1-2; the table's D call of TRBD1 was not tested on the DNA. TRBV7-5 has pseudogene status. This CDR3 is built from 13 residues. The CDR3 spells CARSWGQGYGYTF. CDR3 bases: TGTGCCAGAAGCTGGGGACAGGGCTATGGCTACACCTTC.

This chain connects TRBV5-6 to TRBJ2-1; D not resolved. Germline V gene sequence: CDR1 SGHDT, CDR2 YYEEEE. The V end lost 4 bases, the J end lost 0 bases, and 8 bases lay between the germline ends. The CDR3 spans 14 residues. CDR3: CASSEASSYNEQFF. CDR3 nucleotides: TGTGCCAGCAGCGAGGCAAGCTCCTACAATGAGCAGTTCTTC. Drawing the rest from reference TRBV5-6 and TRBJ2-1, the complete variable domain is DAGVTQSPTHLIKTRGQQVTLRCSPKSGHDTVSWYQQALGQGPQFIFQYYEEEERQRGNFPDRFSGHQFPNYSSELNVNALLLGDSALYLCASSEASSYNEQFFGPGTRLTVL.

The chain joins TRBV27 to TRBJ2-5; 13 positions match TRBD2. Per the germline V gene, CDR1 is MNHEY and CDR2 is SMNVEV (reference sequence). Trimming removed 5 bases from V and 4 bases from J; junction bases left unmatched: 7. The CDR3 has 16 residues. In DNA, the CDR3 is TGTGCCAGCAGTGCCGGACTAGCGGGAGTCGGAGAGACCCAGTACTTC. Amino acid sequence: CASSAGLAGVGETQYF.

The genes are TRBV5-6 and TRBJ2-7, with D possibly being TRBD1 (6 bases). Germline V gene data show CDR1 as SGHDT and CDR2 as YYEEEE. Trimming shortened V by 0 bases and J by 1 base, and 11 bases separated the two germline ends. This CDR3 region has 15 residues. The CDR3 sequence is CASSLGGRGSYEQYF. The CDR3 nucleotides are TGTGCCAGCAGCTTGGGCGGCAGGGGATCCTACGAGCAGTACTTC.

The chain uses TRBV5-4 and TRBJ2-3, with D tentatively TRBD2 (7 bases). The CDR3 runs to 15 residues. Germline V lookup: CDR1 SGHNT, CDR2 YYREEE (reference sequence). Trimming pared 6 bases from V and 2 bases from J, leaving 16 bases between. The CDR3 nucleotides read TGTGCCAGCAACGCTCCGGGGGGCCCCACAGATACGCAGTATTTT. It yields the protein CASNAPGGPTDTQYF.

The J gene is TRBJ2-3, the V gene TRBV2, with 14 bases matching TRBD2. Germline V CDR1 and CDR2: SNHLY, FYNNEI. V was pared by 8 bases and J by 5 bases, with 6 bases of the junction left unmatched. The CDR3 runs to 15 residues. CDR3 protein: CASGGLAGAEDTQYF. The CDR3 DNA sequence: TGTGCCAGCGGGGGACTAGCGGGAGCTGAAGATACGCAGTATTTT.

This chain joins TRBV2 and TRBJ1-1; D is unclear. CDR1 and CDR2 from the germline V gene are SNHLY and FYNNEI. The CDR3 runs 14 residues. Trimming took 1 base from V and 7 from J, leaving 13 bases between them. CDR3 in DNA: TGTGCCAGCAGTGAAGGCCTCCGGCAGTTTGAAGCTTTCTTT. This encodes CASSEGLRQFEAFF. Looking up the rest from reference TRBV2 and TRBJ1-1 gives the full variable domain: EPEVTQTPSHQVTQMGQEVILRCVPISNHLYFYWYRQILGQKVEFLVSFYNNEISEKSEIFDDQFSVERPDGSNFTLKIRSTKLEDSAMYFCASSEGLRQFEAFFGQGTRLTVV.

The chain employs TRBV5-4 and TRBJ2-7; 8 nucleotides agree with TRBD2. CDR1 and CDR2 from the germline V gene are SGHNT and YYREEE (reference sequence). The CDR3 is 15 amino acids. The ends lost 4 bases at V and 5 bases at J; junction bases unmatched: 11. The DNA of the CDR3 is TGTGCCAGCAGCGGGCCAGGGGAGCGGGAGAACGAGCAGTACTTC. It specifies CASSGPGERENEQYF.

CDR3 sequence: CASSEAGSSGNTIYF. CDR3 nucleotide sequence: TGTGCCAGCAGCGAAGCAGGGAGCTCTGGAAACACCATATATTTT. This chain uses TRBV9 with TRBJ1-3, with D possibly being TRBD1 (5 bases). This CDR3 has 15 residues. V lost 3 bases, J lost 0 bases, and 10 bases lay in between. Per the germline V gene, CDR1 is SGDLS and CDR2 is YYNGEE.